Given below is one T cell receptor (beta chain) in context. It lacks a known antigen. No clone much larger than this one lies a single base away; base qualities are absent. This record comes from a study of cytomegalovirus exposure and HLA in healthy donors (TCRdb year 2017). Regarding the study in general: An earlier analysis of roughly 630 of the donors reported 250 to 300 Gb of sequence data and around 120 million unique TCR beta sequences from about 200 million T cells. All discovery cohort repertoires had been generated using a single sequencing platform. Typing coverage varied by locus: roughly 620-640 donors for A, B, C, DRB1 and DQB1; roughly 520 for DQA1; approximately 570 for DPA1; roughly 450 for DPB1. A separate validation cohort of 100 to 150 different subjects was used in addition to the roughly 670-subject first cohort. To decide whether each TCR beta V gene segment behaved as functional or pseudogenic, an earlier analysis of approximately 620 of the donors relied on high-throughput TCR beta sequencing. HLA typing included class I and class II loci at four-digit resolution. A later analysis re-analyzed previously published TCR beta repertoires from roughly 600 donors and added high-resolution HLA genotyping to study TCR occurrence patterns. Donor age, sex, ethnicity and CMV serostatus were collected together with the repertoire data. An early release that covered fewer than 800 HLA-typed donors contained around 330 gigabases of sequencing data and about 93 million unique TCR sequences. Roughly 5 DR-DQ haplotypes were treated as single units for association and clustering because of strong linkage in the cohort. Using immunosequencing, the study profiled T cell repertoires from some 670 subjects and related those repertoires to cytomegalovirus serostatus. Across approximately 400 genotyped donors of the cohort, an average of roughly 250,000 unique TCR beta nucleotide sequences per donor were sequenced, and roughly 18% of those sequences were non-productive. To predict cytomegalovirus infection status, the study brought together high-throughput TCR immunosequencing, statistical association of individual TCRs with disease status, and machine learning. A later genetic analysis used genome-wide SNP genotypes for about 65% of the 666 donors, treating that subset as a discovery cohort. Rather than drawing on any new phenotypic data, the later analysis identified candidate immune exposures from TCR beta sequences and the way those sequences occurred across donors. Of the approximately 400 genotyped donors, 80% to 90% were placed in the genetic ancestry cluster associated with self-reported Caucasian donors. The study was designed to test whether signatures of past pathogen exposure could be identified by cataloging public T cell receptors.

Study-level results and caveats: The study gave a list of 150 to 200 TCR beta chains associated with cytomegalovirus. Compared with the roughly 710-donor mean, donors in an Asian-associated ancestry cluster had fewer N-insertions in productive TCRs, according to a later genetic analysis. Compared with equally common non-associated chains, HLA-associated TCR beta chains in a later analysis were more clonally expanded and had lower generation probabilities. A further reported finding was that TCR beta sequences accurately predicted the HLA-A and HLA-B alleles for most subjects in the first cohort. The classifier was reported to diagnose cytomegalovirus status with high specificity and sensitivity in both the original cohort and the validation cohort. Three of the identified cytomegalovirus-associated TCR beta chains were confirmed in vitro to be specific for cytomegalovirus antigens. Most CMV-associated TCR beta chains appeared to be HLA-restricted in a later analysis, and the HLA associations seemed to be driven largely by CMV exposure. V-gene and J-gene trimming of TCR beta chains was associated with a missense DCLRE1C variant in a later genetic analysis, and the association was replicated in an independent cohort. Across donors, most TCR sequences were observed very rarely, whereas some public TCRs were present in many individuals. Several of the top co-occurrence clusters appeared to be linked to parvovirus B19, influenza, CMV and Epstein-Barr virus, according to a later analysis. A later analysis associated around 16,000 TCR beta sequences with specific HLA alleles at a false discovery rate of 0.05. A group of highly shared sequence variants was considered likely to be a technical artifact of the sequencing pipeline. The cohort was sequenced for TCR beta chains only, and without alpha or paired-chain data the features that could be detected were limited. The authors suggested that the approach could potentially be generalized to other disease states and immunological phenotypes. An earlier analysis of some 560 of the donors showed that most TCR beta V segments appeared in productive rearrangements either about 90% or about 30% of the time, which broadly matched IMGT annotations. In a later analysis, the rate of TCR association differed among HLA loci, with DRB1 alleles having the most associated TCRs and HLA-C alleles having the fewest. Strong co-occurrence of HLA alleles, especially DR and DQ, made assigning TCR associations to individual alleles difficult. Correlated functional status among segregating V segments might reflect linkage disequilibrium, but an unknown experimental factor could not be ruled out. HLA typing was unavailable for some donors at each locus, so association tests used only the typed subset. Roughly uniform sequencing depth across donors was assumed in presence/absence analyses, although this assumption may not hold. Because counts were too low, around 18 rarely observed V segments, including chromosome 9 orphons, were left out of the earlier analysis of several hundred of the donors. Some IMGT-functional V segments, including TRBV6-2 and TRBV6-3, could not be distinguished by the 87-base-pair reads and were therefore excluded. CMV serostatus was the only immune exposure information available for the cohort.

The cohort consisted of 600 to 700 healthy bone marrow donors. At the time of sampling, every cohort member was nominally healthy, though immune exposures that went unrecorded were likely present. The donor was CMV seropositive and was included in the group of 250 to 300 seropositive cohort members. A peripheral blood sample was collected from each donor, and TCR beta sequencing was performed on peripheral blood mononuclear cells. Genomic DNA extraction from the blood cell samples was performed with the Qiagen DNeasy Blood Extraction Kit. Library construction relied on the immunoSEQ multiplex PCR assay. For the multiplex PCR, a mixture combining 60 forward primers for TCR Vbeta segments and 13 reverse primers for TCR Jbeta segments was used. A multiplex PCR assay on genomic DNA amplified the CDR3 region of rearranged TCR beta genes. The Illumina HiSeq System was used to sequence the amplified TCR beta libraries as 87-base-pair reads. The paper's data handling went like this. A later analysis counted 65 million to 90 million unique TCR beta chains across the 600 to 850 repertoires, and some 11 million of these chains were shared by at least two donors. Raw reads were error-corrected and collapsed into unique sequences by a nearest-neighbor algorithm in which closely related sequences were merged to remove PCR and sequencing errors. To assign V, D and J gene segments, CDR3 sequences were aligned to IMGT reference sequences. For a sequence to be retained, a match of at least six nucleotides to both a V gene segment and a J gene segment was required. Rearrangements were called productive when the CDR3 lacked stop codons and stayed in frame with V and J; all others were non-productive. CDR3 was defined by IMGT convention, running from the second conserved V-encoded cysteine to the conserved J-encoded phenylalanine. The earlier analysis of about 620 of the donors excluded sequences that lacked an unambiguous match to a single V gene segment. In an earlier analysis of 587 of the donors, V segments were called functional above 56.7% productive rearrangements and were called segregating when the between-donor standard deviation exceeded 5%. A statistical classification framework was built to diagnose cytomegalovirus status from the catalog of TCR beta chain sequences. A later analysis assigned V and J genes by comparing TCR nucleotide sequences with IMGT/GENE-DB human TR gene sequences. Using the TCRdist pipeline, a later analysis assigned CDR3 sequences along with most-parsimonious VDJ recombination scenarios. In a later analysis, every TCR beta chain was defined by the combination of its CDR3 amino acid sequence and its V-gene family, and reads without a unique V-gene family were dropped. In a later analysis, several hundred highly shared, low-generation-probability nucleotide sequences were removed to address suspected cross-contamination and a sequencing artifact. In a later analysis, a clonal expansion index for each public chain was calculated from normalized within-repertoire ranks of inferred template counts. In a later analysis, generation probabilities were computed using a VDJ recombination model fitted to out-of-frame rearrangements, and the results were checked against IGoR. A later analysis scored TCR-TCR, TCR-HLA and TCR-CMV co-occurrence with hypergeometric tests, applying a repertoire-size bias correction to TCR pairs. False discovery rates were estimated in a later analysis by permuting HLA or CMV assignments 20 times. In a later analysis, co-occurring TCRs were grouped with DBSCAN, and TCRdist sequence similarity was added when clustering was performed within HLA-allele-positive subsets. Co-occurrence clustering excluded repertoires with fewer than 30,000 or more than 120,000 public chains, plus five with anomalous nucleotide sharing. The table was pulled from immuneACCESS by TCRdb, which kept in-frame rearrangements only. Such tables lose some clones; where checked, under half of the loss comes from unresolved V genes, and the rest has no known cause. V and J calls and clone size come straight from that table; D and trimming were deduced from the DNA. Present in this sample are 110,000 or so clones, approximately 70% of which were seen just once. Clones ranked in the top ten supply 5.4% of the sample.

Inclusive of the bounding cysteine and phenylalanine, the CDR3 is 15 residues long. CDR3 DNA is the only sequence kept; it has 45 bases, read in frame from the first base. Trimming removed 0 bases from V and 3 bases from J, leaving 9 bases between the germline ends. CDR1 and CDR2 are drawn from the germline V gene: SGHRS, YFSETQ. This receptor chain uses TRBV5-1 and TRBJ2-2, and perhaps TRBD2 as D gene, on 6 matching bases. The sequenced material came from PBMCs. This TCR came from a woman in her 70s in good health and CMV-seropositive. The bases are TGCGCCAGCAGCTTGGGAGGGACTGACACCGGGGAGCTGTTTTTT. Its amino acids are CASSLGGTDTGELFF.